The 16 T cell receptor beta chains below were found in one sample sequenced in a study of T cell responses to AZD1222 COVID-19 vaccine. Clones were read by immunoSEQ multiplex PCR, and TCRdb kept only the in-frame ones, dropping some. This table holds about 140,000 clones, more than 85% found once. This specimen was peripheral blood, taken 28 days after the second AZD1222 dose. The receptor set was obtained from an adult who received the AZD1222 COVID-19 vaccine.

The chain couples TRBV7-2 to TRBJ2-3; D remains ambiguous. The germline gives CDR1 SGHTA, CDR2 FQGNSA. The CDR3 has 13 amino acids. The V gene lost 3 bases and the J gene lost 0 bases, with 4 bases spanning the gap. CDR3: CASSFSSTDTQYF. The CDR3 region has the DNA TGTGCCAGCAGCTTTTCTAGCACAGATACGCAGTATTTT. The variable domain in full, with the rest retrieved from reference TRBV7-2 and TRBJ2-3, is GAGVSQSPSNKVTEKGKDVELRCDPISGHTALYWYRQSLGQGLEFLIYFQGNSAPDKSGLPSDRFSAERTGGSVSTLTIQRTQQEDSAVYLCASSFSSTDTQYFGPGTRLTVL.

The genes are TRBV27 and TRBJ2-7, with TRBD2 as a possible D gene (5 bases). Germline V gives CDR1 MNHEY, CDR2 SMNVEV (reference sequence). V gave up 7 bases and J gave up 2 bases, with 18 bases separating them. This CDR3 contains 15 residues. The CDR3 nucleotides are TGTGCCAGCAATACCGGACCAGACGGGGCCTACGAGCAGTACTTC. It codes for CASNTGPDGAYEQYF.

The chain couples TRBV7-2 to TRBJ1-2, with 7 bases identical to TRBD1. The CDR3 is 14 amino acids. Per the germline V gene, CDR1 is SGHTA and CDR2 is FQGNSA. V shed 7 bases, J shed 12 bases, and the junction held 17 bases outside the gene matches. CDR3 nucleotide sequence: TGTGCCAGCACCAAGTCCCCGAGGGGGCAGGGTGACACCTTC. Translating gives CASTKSPRGQGDTF.

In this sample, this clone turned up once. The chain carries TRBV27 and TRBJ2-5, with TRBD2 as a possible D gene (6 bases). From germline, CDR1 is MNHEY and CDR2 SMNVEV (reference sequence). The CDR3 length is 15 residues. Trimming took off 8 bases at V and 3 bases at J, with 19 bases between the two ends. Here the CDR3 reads CASLKSRDSKETQYF. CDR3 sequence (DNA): TGTGCCAGCCTCAAGAGCCGGGACTCGAAAGAGACCCAGTACTTC.

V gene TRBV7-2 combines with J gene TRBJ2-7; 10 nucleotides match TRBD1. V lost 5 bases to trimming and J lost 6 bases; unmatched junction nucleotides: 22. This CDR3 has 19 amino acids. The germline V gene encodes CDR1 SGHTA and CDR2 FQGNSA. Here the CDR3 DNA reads TGTGCCAGCAGCGAACGAAAGTCCCGGGACAGGGGACGGTACGTCGAGCAGTACTTC. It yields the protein CASSERKSRDRGRYVEQYF.

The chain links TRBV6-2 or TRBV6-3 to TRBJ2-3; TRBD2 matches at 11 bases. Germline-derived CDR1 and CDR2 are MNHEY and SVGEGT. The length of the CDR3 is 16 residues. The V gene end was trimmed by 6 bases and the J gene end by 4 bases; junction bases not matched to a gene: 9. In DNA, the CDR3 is TGTGCCAGCAGCTCCACCCAGGGACTAGCGGCAGATACGCAGTATTTT. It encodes CASSSTQGLAADTQYF.

The CDR3 spells CASSPLGTGVSPLHF. Here the CDR3 DNA reads TGTGCCAGCTCACCACTGGGGACGGGAGTATCACCCCTCCACTTT. V and J are TRBV18 and TRBJ1-6, with D maybe TRBD1 (5 bases). Per the germline V gene, CDR1 is KGHSH and CDR2 is LQKENI. This CDR3 spans 15 amino acids. Trimming removed 1 base from V and 10 bases from J, with 14 bases in between.

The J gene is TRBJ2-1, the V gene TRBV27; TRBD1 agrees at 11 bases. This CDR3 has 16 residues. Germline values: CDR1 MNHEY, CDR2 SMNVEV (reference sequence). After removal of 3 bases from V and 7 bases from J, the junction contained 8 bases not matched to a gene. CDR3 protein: CASSFSRGTGGNEQFF. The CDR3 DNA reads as TGTGCCAGCAGTTTCTCGCGAGGGACAGGGGGAAATGAGCAGTTCTTC.

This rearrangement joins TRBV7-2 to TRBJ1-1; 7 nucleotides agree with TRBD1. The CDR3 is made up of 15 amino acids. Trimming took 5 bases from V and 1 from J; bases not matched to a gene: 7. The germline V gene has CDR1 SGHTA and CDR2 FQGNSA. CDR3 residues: CASSPQGQSNTEAFF. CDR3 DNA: TGTGCCAGCAGCCCCCAGGGACAGTCGAACACTGAAGCTTTCTTT.

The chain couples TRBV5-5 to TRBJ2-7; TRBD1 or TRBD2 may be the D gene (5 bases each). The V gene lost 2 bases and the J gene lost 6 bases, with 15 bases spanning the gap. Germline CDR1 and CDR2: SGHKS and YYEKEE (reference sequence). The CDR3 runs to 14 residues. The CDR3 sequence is CASSFRDLQGEQYF. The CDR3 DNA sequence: TGTGCCAGCAGCTTCCGGGACCTCCAAGGCGAGCAGTACTTC. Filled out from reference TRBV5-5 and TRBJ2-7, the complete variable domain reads DAGVTQSPTHLIKTRGQQVTLRCSPISGHKSVSWYQQVLGQGPQFIFQYYEKEERGRGNFPDRFSARQFPNYSSELNVNALLLGDSALYLCASSFRDLQGEQYFGPGTRLTVT.

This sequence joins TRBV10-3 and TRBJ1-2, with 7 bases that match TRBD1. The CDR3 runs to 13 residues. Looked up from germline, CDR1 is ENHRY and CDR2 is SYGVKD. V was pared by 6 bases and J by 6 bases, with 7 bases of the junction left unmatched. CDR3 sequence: CAISPTGRDGYTF. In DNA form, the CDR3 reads TGTGCCATCAGCCCGACAGGGAGGGATGGCTACACCTTC.

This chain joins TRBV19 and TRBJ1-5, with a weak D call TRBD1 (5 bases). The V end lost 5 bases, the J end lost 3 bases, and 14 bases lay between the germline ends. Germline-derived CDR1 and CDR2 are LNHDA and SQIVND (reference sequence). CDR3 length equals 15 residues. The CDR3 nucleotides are TGTGCCAGTAGTTTCAGGGACGGGGTCAATCAGCCCCAGCATTTT. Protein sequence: CASSFRDGVNQPQHF.

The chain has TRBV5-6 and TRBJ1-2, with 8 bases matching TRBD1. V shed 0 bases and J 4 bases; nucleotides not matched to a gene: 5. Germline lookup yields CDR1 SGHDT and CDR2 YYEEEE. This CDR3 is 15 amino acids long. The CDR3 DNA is TGTGCCAGCAGCTTGGGACAGGGGATAAGCTATGGCTACACCTTC. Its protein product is CASSLGQGISYGYTF.

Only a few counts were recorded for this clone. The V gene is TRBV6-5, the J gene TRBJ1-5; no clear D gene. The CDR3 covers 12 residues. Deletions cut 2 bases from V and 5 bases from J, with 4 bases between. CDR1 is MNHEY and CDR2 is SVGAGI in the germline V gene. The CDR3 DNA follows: TGTGCCAGCAGTTACCCGTATCAGCCCCAGCATTTT. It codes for CASSYPYQPQHF.

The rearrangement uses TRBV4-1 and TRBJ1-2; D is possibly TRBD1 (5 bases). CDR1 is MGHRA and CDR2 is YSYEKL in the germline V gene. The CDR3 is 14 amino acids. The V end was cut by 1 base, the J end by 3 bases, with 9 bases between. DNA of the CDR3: TGCGCCAGCAGCCAAGGGGGGACGGACTATGGCTACACCTTC. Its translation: CASSQGGTDYGYTF.

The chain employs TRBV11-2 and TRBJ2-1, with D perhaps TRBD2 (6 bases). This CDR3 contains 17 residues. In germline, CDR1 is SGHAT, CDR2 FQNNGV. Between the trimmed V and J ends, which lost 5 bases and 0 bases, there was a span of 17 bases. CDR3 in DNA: TGTGCCAGCAGCCCCCACGGAGCCGGGAGCTCCTACAATGAGCAGTTCTTC. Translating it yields CASSPHGAGSSYNEQFF.